The present T cell receptor beta chain was sequenced within a study of Ad26.COV2.S vaccination and SARS-CoV-2 variants. Study in general: The donor belonged to the COV1001 Ad26.COV2.S trial arm.

Treatment reported: about 20 received Ad26.COV2.S at low or high dose, single or two shots; about 5 received placebo; per-sample allocation not given. Vaccine and placebo recipients were sampled on day 63 after the first injection. The CDR3 has 13 residues. V was cut by 2 bases and J by 4 bases, with 6 bases left in between. Germline assignment: CDR1 MNHEY and CDR2 SVGEGT. Profiled with immunoSEQ multiplex PCR; TCRdb holds only in-frame clones, not every one. The sample lists some 480,000 clones; around 90% were seen once. The receptor's source is a person aged 18-60 years who received the Ad26.COV2.S COVID-19 vaccine or a placebo. Sequencing used peripheral blood, obtained in a trial of Ad26.COV2.S vaccine versus placebo. This chain uses TRBV6-2 or TRBV6-3 with TRBJ1-5; TRBD1 is a possible D gene (5 bases). The CDR3 sequence: CASSYEGNQPQHF. In DNA, the CDR3 is TGTGCCAGCAGTTACGAGGGGAATCAGCCCCAGCATTTT.